A selection of T cell receptor beta chains follows, all from one sample in a study of cytomegalovirus exposure and HLA in healthy donors. Sequencing was performed with immunoSEQ multiplex PCR; in TCRdb, only in-frame clones are kept and a portion is missing. The data contain 70,000 to 75,000 clones, 85% to 95% of them singletons. The sequenced sample was PBMCs. The receptor set was obtained from a woman between 18 and 29 years old in good health and CMV-seropositive. CDR3s include the opening cysteine and the closing phenylalanine or tryptophan. Fields, in order: J gene, clone size, D gene, V gene, CDR3 DNA, CDR3 protein. D genes are given only for firm matches. Clone sizes are given selectively: once, few, many, or a class where the clone is expanded.

>TRBJ1-1|.|TRBD1|TRBV5-8
TGTGCCAGCAGCTTGGCCCGGACAGGGGTAGCGCTGAACACTGAAGCTTTCTTT
CASSLARTGVALNTEAFF
>TRBJ1-2|.|TRBD1|TRBV5-1
TGCGCCAGCAGCCTAAAGGGTGGGACAGGGGGCCTGGACTATGGCTACACCTTC
CASSLKGGTGGLDYGYTF
>TRBJ1-2|.|TRBD1|TRBV30
TGTGCCTGGAGCAAGGAGGACAGGGGCTACACCTTC
CAWSKEDRGYTF
>TRBJ1-1|.|.|TRBV28
TGTGCCAGCAGTTTAATTCAGAACACTGAAGCTTTCTTT
CASSLIQNTEAFF
>TRBJ1-2|.|.|TRBV7-9
TGTGCCAGCAGCTTAGCGGGGACACTCGACTATGGCTACACCTTC
CASSLAGTLDYGYTF
>TRBJ1-6|.|.|TRBV11-1
TGTGCCAGCAGCCCGTCAATCCAGGGATCTTCACCCCTCCACTTT
CASSPSIQGSSPLHF
>TRBJ1-1|.|.|TRBV15
TGTGCCACCAGCGGACACAGATCTGAAGCTTTCTTT
CATSGHRSEAFF
>TRBJ1-6|once|.|TRBV30
TGTGCCTGGAGTGTACAGGGCCGCCGGTCCTATAATTCACCTCTCCACTTT
CAWSVQGRRSYNSPLHF
>TRBJ2-5|once|TRBD1|TRBV11-2
TGTGCCAGCAGCCCCGGGGACAGACTCCAAGAGACCCAGTACTTC
CASSPGDRLQETQYF
>TRBJ1-6|.|TRBD1|TRBV11-2
TGTGCCAGCAGCTTATCCCAGGGGGCGAATAATTCACCCCTCCACTTT
CASSLSQGANNSPLHF
>TRBJ2-5|.|TRBD2|TRBV10-2
TGCGCCAGCAGTGGGACTAGACAAGAGACCCAGTACTTC
CASSGTRQETQYF
>TRBJ2-5|.|TRBD1|TRBV5-1
TGCGCCAGCAGCATAACGACAGGGGACGGGGAGACCCAGTACTTC
CASSITTGDGETQYF
>TRBJ2-3|.|.|TRBV29-1
TGCAGCGCCACAGGGAGCACAGATACGCAGTATTTT
CSATGSTDTQYF
>TRBJ1-6|.|TRBD1|TRBV7-2
TGTGCCAGCAGCTTAGAGACAGGGGTTGATTCACCCCTCCACTTT
CASSLETGVDSPLHF
>TRBJ1-6|.|.|TRBV18
TGTGCCAGCTCACCACGAACCCAGTCACCCCTCCACTTT
CASSPRTQSPLHF
>TRBJ2-5|.|.|TRBV7-8
TGTGCCAGCAGCTTAGCCCGCGGGACAGCCCAAGAGACCCAGTACTTC
CASSLARGTAQETQYF
>TRBJ1-5|.|.|TRBV19
TGTGCCAGTAGTATTGCGGGACGGAGCAATCAGCCCCAGCATTTT
CASSIAGRSNQPQHF
>TRBJ2-1|once|TRBD2|TRBV9
TGTGCCAGCAGCGGACGGACTAGCCGTGGTGAGCAGTTCTTC
CASSGRTSRGEQFF
>TRBJ1-3|.|TRBD1|TRBV9
TGTGCCAGCAGCCGGGGACAGTATCCGGGAAACACCATATATTTT
CASSRGQYPGNTIYF
>TRBJ2-7|.|.|TRBV4-2
TGTGCCAGCAGCCCCTCCAGGGGTTCGGCCTACGAGCAGTACTTC
CASSPSRGSAYEQYF
>TRBJ1-1|.|.|TRBV5-1
TGCGCCAGCAGCCCAGGGGTTCTGCGGACTGAAGCTTTCTTT
CASSPGVLRTEAFF
>TRBJ1-1|.|TRBD1|TRBV27
TGTGCCAGCAGTTTAGGGGGGACAGGGGGGATCGTGAGGACTGAAGCTTTCTTT
CASSLGGTGGIVRTEAFF
>TRBJ1-2|.|TRBD1|TRBV14
TGTGCCAGCAGCCGACTTCGGACAGGGGATAATGGCTACACCTTC
CASSRLRTGDNGYTF
>TRBJ2-7|.|TRBD1|TRBV28
TGTGCCAGCAGTTCCCCGGGACAGCTCTCCTACGAGCAGTACTTC
CASSSPGQLSYEQYF
>TRBJ1-6|.|.|TRBV25-1
TGTGCCAGCAGTGCAGTAGCGGGTTCACCCCTCCACTTT
CASSAVAGSPLHF
>TRBJ2-5|.|TRBD2|TRBV2
TGTGCCATTACTACCGGGACTAGCGGGAGGGTAGAGACCCAGTACTTC
CAITTGTSGRVETQYF
>TRBJ1-4|.|.|TRBV5-1
TGCGCCAGCAGCATAGAAGTGACAGGTTCTGAAAAACTGTTTTTT
CASSIEVTGSEKLFF
>TRBJ2-7|.|.|TRBV5-1
TGCGCCAGCAGCTTAAAACAGGCGGGGACCGAGCAGTACTTC
CASSLKQAGTEQYF
>TRBJ1-5|.|.|TRBV6-6
TGTGCCACCAGTGGTGGCGGCCGCAATCAGCCCCAGCATTTT
CATSGGGRNQPQHF
>TRBJ1-6|.|.|TRBV2
TGTGCCAGCAGGGTCGGACAGAGTAATTCACCCCTCCACTTT
CASRVGQSNSPLHF
>TRBJ1-4|once|.|TRBV5-1
TGCGCCAGCAGCCAAGAGGGACATACAACTAATGAAAAACTGTTTTTT
CASSQEGHTTNEKLFF
>TRBJ2-5|once|.|TRBV19
TGTGCCAGTAGTATAAGGGGGTTGGAGACCCAGTACTTC
CASSIRGLETQYF
>TRBJ1-1|.|.|TRBV29-1
TGCAGCGCCACAGTGAGCACTGAAGCTTTCTTT
CSATVSTEAFF
>TRBJ1-2|.|.|TRBV6-1
TGTGCCAGCAGTGTTCAAGCCAACTATGGCTACACCTTC
CASSVQANYGYTF
>TRBJ2-7|.|TRBD2|TRBV4-1
TGCGCCAGCAGCCAAGATCCGCCAGGAGCGGGGGGCAGATACGAGCAGTACTTC
CASSQDPPGAGGRYEQYF
>TRBJ1-1|.|TRBD1|TRBV6-5
TGTGCCAGCAGTACCACCGGGACAGGGGCTTTCTTT
CASSTTGTGAFF
>TRBJ2-1|.|TRBD1|TRBV28
TGTGCCAGCAACCTCCCCGGGACAGGGGGTATCTACAATGAGCAGTTCTTC
CASNLPGTGGIYNEQFF
>TRBJ2-2|.|.|TRBV28
TGTGCCAGCAGGCAGCTGACAGTCGGGGAGCTGTTTTTT
CASRQLTVGELFF
>TRBJ1-2|.|TRBD1|TRBV13
TGTGCCAGCAGCTTAGGCGGACAGGGCTATGGCTACACCTTC
CASSLGGQGYGYTF
>TRBJ2-1|.|.|TRBV28
TGTGCCAGCAGTCCCTCCCTAGTGAGGGCCTACAATGAGCAGTTCTTC
CASSPSLVRAYNEQFF
>TRBJ2-3|.|.|TRBV18
TGTGCCAGCTCACTTTTTGGACAGAGCACAGATACGCAGTATTTT
CASSLFGQSTDTQYF
>TRBJ2-3|.|TRBD2|TRBV7-9
TGTGCCAGCAGTCCCAGCGGGGTAGGCACAGATACGCAGTATTTT
CASSPSGVGTDTQYF
>TRBJ2-1|.|TRBD1|TRBV28
TGTGCCAGCAGCTCGGGACAGGGGGCCTCCCTTACGAGTTCCTACAATGAGCAGTTCTTC
CASSSGQGASLTSSYNEQFF
>TRBJ2-7|.|TRBD1|TRBV6-5
TGTGCCAGCAGTTACCGGGACAGCCCGTCCTACGAGCAGTACTTC
CASSYRDSPSYEQYF
>TRBJ2-7|.|.|TRBV18
TGTGCCAGCTCCCCCAACCGCGGGGTCTCCTACGAGCAGTACTTC
CASSPNRGVSYEQYF
>TRBJ1-2|.|TRBD1|TRBV2
TGTGCCAGCAGTGACAGGAGACAGGGGGCTTATGGCTACACCTTC
CASSDRRQGAYGYTF
>TRBJ1-6|.|.|TRBV5-1
TGCGCCAGCAGCGTTCGGGGGTCAGATTCACCCCTCCACTTT
CASSVRGSDSPLHF
>TRBJ2-5|.|TRBD1|TRBV6-4
TGTGCCAGCAGTGACGGCCGATTTCCAACGTACGGGACAGGGGGTAAAGAGACCCAGTACTTC
CASSDGRFPTYGTGGKETQYF
>TRBJ2-6|.|TRBD1|TRBV18
TGTGCCAGCTCACCTCAACAGGGGGGACCTGGGGCCAACGTCCTGACTTTC
CASSPQQGGPGANVLTF
>TRBJ1-2|.|TRBD1|TRBV2
TGTGCCAGCAGCCCAATACAGGGGAATGCTCGCGGCTACACCTTC
CASSPIQGNARGYTF